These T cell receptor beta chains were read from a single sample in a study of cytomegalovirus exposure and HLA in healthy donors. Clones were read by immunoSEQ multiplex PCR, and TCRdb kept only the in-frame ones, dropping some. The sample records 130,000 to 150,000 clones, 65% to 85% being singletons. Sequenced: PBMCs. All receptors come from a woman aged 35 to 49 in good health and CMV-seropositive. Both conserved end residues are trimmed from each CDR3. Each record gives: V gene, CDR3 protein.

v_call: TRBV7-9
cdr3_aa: ASSMGKGSLYEQY

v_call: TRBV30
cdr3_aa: AWSVQGAWGYT

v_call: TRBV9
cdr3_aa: ASSPNGGLNNEQF

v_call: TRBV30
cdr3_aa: AWSWAGQGSGYT

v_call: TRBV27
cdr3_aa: ASSSGLSSYEQY

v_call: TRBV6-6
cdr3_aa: ASSYSSNQPQH

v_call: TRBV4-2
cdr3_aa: ASSQAGHREGYVFGRRENIQY

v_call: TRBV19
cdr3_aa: ASSIDDFTGTGYT

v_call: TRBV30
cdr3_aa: AWSVGLAVYEQY

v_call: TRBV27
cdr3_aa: ASSTGGAYNEQF

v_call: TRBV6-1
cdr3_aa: ASHQGDYGYT

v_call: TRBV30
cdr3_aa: AWSVQVANSPLH

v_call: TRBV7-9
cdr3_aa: ASSLNHRVSYEQY

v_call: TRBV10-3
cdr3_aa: AISEPDRGPDPSYEQY

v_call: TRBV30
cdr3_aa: AWSLPRTGAREQY

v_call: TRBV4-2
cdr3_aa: ASSQDHGASYEQY

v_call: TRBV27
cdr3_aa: ASSFLPSGSANEQF

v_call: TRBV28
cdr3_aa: ASLFPQGAPGGYGYT

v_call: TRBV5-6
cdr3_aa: ASSLGGLAIDEQF

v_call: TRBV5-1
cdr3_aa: ASSLDRVSGANVLT

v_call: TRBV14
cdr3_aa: ASSQGGGHGQPQH

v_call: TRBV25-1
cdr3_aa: ASSDPSGNTDTQY

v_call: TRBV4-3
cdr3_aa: ASSQDLGTDTQY

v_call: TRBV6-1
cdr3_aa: ASSAGQGGDRYT

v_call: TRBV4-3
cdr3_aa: ASSQRQGGNSPLH

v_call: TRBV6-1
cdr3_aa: ASSELVAGPYTGELF

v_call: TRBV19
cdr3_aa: ASRGQGGIQNTGELF

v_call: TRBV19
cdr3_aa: ASSVGTISSYEQY

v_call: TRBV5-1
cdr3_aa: ASSLVNRANTEAF

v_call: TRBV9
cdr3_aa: ASSVATEGSGTQY

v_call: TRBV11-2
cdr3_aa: ASSLVVQHSPLH

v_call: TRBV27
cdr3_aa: ASSLVGTGLYEQY

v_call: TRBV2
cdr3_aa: ASSVIAGGLGEQF

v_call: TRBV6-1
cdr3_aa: ASSVSQQENEKLF

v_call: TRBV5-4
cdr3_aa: ASSLDGTGGAF

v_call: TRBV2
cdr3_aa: ASSGSGGGSREQF

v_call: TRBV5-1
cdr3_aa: ASSLAGTGRYNEQF

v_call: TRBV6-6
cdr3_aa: ASTLAGGRGNIQY

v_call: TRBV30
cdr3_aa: AWTGGSYNEQF

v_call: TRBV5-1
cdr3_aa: ASSLAEVRVNTEAF

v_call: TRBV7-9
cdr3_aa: ASSPRDRGIGGNEQY

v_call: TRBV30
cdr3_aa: ASSGVAGNLGNEQF

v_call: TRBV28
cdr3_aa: ASRGQNHEQY

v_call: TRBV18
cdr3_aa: ASSLGTGDEQF

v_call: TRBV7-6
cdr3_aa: ASRTGASYEQY

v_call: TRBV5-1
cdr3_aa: ASSRSGGSEQY

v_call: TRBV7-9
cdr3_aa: ASSLLAENDEQF

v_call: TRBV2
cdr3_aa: ASSEASGIDEQY

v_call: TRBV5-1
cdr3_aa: ASSLHLNRAGAEAF

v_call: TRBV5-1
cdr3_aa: ASSPEGTGGGSPLH

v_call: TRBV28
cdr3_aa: ASSLGQGFTDTQY

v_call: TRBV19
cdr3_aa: ASSTPRASPWMQF

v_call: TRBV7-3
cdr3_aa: ASSNGGVGNEQF

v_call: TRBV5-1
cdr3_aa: ASSLDEGGYNEQF

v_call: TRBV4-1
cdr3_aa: ASSQDPQTGLPYNEQF

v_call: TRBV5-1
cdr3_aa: ASSLRQEEEKLF

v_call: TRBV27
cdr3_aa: ASSLWLGQETQY